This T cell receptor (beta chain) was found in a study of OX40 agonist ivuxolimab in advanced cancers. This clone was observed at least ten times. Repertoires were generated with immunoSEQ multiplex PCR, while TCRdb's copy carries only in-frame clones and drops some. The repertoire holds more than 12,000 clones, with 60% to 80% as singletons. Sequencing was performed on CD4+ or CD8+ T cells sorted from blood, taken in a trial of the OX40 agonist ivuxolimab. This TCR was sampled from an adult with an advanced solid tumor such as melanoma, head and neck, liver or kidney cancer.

CDR3 residues: CSAWTNYGYTF. The CDR3 nucleotides read TGCAGCGCCTGGACTAACTATGGCTACACCTTC. This rearrangement joins TRBV29-1 to TRBJ1-2; no clear D gene. Looked up from germline, CDR1 is SQVTM and CDR2 is ANQGSEA. CDR3 length: 11 residues. V dropped 7 bases and J dropped 0 bases, with 6 bases sitting between them. Combining the CDR3 with reference TRBV29-1 and TRBJ1-2 gives the whole variable domain SAVISQKPSRDICQRGTSLTIQCQVDSQVTMMFWYRQQPGQSLTLIATANQGSEATYESGFVIDKFPISRPNLTFSTLTVSNMSPEDSSIYLCSAWTNYGYTFGSGTRLTVV.